The present T cell receptor beta chain was sequenced within a study of T cells after yellow fever vaccination (dated by TCRdb to between 2017 and 2020). About the full investigation: The SMART-Seq v4 Ultra Low Input RNA kit was used to prepare libraries from fractions with low cell numbers. To follow T-cell clones before and after primary and booster YFV17D yellow fever vaccination, bulk TCR alpha and beta repertoires were sequenced over time. Two healthy male donors, one aged 18 to 29 and one aged 30 to 40 years, made up the cohort. Bulk PBMC replicates and cell subsets were isolated from blood drawn at multiple timepoints before and after both primary and secondary immunization.

Sequenced using an Illumina NovaSeq 6000. TCR cDNA was made using 5'RACE template switching, a step that added a universal primer site and unique molecular identifiers. cDNA synthesis was primed from both the TCR alpha and TCR beta constant segments. Library amplification involved two PCR steps, and the second step added sample barcodes and sequencing adapters. Libraries were sequenced on Illumina HiSeq 2500 (2x100 bp) or NovaSeq (2x150 bp). The published analysis was carried out like this. MIGEC handled demultiplexing of reads and collapsing into UMI consensus sequences, while MiXCR performed V(D)J alignment. Vaccine-responding clonotypes were defined with edgeR using replicate PBMC samples, requiring FDR below 0.01 and a log2 fold change above 5 up to day 15. Each bulk clonotype received a CD4 or CD8 identity based on whether the sequenced CD4 or CD8 repertoire contained that clonotype at higher abundance. TCRdb reanalyzed the raw reads on its own, using fastp at Q25 for trimming and MiXCR for clone calling, and kept in-frame beta chains. Each entry merges the rows of one CDR3 protein and shows their most common DNA and genes. The V and J calls and clone size come from TCRdb's table, not from the authors' own analysis. Counted in this sample were a few hundred thousand distinct CDR3 sequences; about 3.7% of them appeared once. In total, the top ten clones hold over 15% of the sample.

Spanning cysteine to phenylalanine, the CDR3 consists of 11 amino acids. Only CDR3 DNA is held: 33 bases, read in frame from base 1. Trimming at the junction amounts to 7 bases on V and 8 bases on J, and the germline ends lie 14 bases apart. As encoded in the germline V gene, CDR1 is SQVTM while CDR2 is ANQGSEA. This clonotype was detected many times. It has no known antigen specificity. No clone much larger than this one lies a single base away; base qualities are absent. Study-wide findings and limitations: Only a couple of donors were included in the study, so the extent to which the findings can be generalized is limited. A small fraction of clonotypes showed up in both the CD4 and CD8 compartments, probably as a result of convergent recombination. Most clones expanded after primary vaccination were re-detected after the booster (around 96% of CD4 and around nine tenths of CD8), suggesting broad memory maintenance. Compared with the primary T-cell response, the secondary T-cell response was faster but weaker, reaching its peak on day 5 rather than on day 15. Because abundant contaminating clonotypes from the bulk population could be contained in FACS-sorted repertoires, computational filtering was required.

In light of the paper, this sample's treatment or condition label describes: live attenuated yellow fever vaccine strain. At each blood-draw timepoint, two biological replicates of bulk PBMCs were obtained. PBMCs were isolated from peripheral blood using a standard Ficoll-Paque protocol. TriZol was used to extract RNA from bulk PBMCs, from CD4 and CD8 fractions, and from dextramer-positive and dextramer-negative fractions. This sequence was found in a man aged 18 to 30 who received the YFV17D yellow fever vaccine. Sequenced here: PBMCs, sampled 15 days after the yellow fever booster vaccination. The chain joins TRBV29-1 to TRBJ1-1, with no reliable assignment of the D segment. Here is the DNA: TGCAGCGCCGCACGGGAAGGGGAAGCTTTCTTT. This translates into CSAAREGEAFF.